The 5 T cell receptor beta chains presented below share a single source sample, sequenced in a study of T-cell memory formation after mild COVID-19. TCRdb re-called the 5' RACE reads through MiXCR, storing one row per CDR3 protein. The sample lists roughly 400,000 distinct CDR3 sequences; 20% to 25% were seen once. The source material was PBMCs or a T cell subset sorted from them (not recorded which). The receptor source for this set is an adult woman who had mild COVID-19 (a few samples of this study predate the infection). Cell type and time point are not known.

This clonotype is a singleton in its sample. This chain joins TRBV24-1 and TRBJ2-5; 8 bases are shared with TRBD1. V was clipped by 4 bases and J by 1 base; unmatched bases: 4. The CDR3 runs to 15 residues. Germline V gives CDR1 KGHDR, CDR2 SFDVKD. As DNA, the CDR3 is TGTGCCACCAGTGACACCGGACAGGGCCAAGAGACCCAGTACTTC. This translates into CATSDTGQGQETQYF.

The chain couples TRBV12-3 or TRBV12-4 to TRBJ1-2; D gene uncertain. The CDR3 contains 12 residues. V lost 2 bases and J 7 bases, leaving 8 bases between the germline ends. CDR3 in DNA: TGTGCCAGCAGTTTATACTGGGGTGGCTACACCTTC. This translates into CASSLYWGGYTF.

The J gene is TRBJ1-1, the V gene TRBV6-5; no firm D call. The CDR3 has 13 amino acids. Looked up from germline, CDR1 is MNHEY and CDR2 is SVGAGI. Trimming took off 2 bases at V and 3 bases at J, with 7 bases between the two ends. The CDR3, as DNA: TGTGCCAGCAGTTACAGATGGGACACTGAAGCTTTCTTT. Its protein product is CASSYRWDTEAFF.

This clonotype was detected a few times. The chain uses TRBV5-6 and TRBJ2-5; D not certain. This CDR3 region has 14 residues. Germline V gene sequence: CDR1 SGHDT, CDR2 YYEEEE. V was trimmed by 0 bases and J by 1 base, leaving 7 bases between them. The CDR3 sequence is CASSLGNIQETQYF. CDR3 in DNA: TGTGCCAGCAGCTTGGGGAACATCCAAGAGACCCAGTACTTC.

This clonotype appeared a few times. The chain is built from TRBV7-9 and TRBJ2-6, with D perhaps matching TRBD1 (6 bases). V gave up 3 bases and J gave up 0 bases, with 9 bases separating them. CDR3 length: 16 residues. Per germline, CDR1 SEHNR and CDR2 FQNEAQ (reference sequence). This chain's CDR3 is CASSLNRVSGANVLTF. The CDR3 region has the DNA TGTGCCAGCAGCTTGAACAGGGTCTCTGGGGCCAACGTCCTGACTTTC. Together with reference TRBV7-9 and TRBJ2-6, the CDR3 gives the full variable domain: DTGVSQNPRHKITKRGQNVTFRCDPISEHNRLYWYRQTLGQGPEFLTYFQNEAQLEKSRLLSDRFSAERPKGSFSTLEIQRTEQGDSAMYLCASSLNRVSGANVLTFGAGSRLTVL.